The present entry profiles one T cell receptor beta chain with its context. The data were obtained in a study of blood T cell repertoires in COVID-19. About the research overall: Samples representing acute and convalescent COVID-19 were sourced from the United States, Italy and Spain. The analysed material was cDNA or gDNA that came from T cells, B-cell-depleted T cells, or PBMCs.

The CDR3 sequence is 20 residues long. Trimming stripped 3 bases from V and 1 base from J, with 27 bases between. CDR1 LNHDA and CDR2 SQIVND come from the germline V gene (reference sequence). Source study methods: Counts of nucleated cells, estimated from reference gene primer amplification, were obtained. Method: immunoSEQ multiplex PCR; TCRdb's copy keeps in-frame clones and lacks some. The DNA gave D and trimming, while V, J and clone size come from that table. The repertoire has about 83,000 clones, about 82% of them found once; the top ten carry less than 20%. Sequences were obtained from peripheral blood. This TCR derives from an elderly woman with acute or convalescent COVID-19. The rearrangement links TRBV19 to TRBJ1-1, with D tentatively TRBD1 (6 bases). CDR3 in amino acids: CASSILDRRHLLSKNTEAFF. CDR3 nucleotide sequence: TGTGCCAGTAGTATTTTGGACAGACGACATTTACTATCAAAGAACACTGAAGCTTTCTTT.